Sequencing of this T cell receptor (beta chain) was carried out in a study of CD8 T cells in Susac syndrome. TEMRA cells were FACS-enriched, and CD8+ and CD4+ T cells were isolated negatively. This clonotype appeared once. What it binds is unknown. The authors reverse transcribed roughly 0.5 to 1 ug RNA with random hexamers. TCRdb reanalysed the immunoSEQ multiplex PCR reads using MiXCR and keeps one entry per CDR3 protein. The profile shows roughly 150,000 distinct CDR3 sequences, approximately 95% of them singletons. Study-wide points: As the study acknowledged, the number of individuals who were part of its TCR sequencing and HLA analysis was relatively small.

Trimming pared 0 bases from V and 15 bases from J, leaving 18 bases between. CDR3 length: 14 residues. CDR1 and CDR2 (germline): SGHTA, FQGNSA. This clonotype was sampled from a human donor with multiple sclerosis. This rearrangement joins TRBV7-2 to TRBJ2-1; the D gene could be TRBD1 or TRBD2 (5 bases each). The sequenced sample consisted of CD4+ T cells from PBMCs. The CDR3 region is CASSLALRGPRLFF. The CDR3 DNA reads TGTGCCAGCAGCTTAGCGCTTAGGGGACCTCGTCTGTTCTTC.